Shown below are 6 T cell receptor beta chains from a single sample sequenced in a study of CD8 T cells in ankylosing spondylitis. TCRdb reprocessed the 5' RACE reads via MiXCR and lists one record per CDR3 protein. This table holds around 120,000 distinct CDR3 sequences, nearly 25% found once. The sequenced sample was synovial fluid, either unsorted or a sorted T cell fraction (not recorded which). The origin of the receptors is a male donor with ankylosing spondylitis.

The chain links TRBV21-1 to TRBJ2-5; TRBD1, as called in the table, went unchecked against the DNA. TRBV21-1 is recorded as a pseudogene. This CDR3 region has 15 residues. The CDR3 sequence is CASSKEEDWEETQYF. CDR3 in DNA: TGTGCCAGCAGCAAAGAGGAGGACTGGGAAGAGACCCAGTACTTC.

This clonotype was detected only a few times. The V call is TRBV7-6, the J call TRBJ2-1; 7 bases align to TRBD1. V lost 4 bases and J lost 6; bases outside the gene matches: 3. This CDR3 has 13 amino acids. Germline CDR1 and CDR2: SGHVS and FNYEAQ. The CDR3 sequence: CASSYYRGNEQFF. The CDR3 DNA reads TGTGCCAGCAGCTACTACAGGGGCAATGAGCAGTTCTTC.

The CDR3 sequence is CASSLEVFPSLLQETQYF. CDR3 nucleotide sequence: TGTGCCAGCAGCTTGGAGGTTTTTCCGAGCTTATTACAAGAGACCCAGTACTTC. The chain carries TRBV5-5 and TRBJ2-5; no definite D call. The CDR3 loop spans 18 amino acids. V gave up 0 bases and J gave up 2 bases, with 20 bases separating them. The germline CDR1 and CDR2 sequences are SGHKS and YYEKEE (reference sequence). The variable domain in full, with the rest retrieved from reference TRBV5-5 and TRBJ2-5, is DAGVTQSPTHLIKTRGQQVTLRCSPISGHKSVSWYQQVLGQGPQFIFQYYEKEERGRGNFPDRFSARQFPNYSSELNVNALLLGDSALYLCASSLEVFPSLLQETQYFGPGTRLLVL.

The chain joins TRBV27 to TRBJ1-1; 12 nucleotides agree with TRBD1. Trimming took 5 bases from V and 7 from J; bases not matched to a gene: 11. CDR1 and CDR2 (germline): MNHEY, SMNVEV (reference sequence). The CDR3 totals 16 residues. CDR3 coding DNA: TGTGCCAGCAGTGGCACCCGGGACAGGGGGCGAGATGAAGCTTTCTTT. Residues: CASSGTRDRGRDEAFF.

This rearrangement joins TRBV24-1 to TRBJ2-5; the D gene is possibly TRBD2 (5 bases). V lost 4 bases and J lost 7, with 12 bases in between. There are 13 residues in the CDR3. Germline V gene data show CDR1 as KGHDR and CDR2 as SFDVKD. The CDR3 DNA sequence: TGTGCCACCAGTGACCCCCCCCGGGGGACCCAGTACTTC. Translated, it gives CATSDPPRGTQYF.

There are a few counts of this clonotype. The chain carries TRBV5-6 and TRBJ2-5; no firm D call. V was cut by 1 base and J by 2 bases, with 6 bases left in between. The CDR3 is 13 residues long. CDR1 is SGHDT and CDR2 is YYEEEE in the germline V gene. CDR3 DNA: TGTGCCAGCAGCTTGTGGATTCAAGAGACCCAGTACTTC. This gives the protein CASSLWIQETQYF.